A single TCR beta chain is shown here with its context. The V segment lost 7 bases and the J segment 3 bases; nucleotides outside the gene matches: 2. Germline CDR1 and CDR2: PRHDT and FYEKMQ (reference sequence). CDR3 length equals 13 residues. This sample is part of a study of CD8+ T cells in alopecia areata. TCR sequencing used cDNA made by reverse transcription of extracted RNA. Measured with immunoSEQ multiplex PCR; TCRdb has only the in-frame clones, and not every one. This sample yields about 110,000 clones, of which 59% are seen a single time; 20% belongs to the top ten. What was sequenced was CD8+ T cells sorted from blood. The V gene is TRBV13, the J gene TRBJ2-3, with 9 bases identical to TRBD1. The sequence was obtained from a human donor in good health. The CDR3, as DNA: TGTGCCAGCACAGGACAGGGGACAGATACGCAGTATTTT. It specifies CASTGQGTDTQYF. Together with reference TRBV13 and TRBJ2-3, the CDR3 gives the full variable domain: AAGVIQSPRHLIKEKRETATLKCYPIPRHDTVYWYQQGPGQDPQFLISFYEKMQSDKGSIPDRFSAQQFSDYHSELNMSSLELGDSALYFCASTGQGTDTQYFGPGTRLTVL.